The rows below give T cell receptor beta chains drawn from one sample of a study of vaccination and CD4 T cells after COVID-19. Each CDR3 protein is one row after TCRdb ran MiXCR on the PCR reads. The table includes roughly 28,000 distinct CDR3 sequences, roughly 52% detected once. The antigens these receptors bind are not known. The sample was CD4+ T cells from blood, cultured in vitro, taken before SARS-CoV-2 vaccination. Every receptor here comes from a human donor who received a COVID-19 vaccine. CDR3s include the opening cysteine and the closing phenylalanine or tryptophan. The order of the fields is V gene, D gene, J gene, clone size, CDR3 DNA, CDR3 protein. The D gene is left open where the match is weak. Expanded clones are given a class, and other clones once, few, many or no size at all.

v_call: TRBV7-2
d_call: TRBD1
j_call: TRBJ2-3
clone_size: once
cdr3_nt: TGTGCCAGCAGCTCCCAAAACAGGGGAGGCACAGATACGCAGTATTTT
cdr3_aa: CASSSQNRGGTDTQYF

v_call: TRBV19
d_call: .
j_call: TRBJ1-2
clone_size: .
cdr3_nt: TGTGCCAGTAGTATAAGACAGGAGATAGCTAACTATGGCTACACCTTC
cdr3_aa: CASSIRQEIANYGYTF

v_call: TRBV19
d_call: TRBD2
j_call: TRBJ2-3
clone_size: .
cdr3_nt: TGTGCCAGTAGTATCCGGACTAGCAGCGAGGGGGCAGATACGCAGTATTTT
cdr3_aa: CASSIRTSSEGADTQYF

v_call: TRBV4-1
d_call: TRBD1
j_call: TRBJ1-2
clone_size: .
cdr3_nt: TGCGCCAGCAGCCAAGGGCGGGCCAGGGGGATCTATGGCTACACCTTC
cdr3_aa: CASSQGRARGIYGYTF

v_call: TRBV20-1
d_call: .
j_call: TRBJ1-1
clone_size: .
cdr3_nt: TGCAGTGCTAGGAGCAGGGGAATCACTGAAGCTTTCTTT
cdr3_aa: CSARSRGITEAFF

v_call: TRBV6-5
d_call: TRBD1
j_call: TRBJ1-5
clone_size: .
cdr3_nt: TGTGCCAGCAGTTACGGGATCCGGGACAGGACTCAGCCCCAGCATTTT
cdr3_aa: CASSYGIRDRTQPQHF

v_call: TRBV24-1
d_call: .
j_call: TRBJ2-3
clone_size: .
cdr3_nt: TGTGCCACCAGTGATCGAAGCGCTCTCACAGATACGCAGTATTTT
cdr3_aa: CATSDRSALTDTQYF

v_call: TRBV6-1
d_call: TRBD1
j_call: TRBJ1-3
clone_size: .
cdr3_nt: TGTGCCAGCAGTGATGGACAGGGGGCCTCTGGAAACACCATATATTTT
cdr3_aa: CASSDGQGASGNTIYF

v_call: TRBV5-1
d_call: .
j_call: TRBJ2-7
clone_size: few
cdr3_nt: TGCGCCAGCAGCTTGGGCTGGACCTACGAGCAGTACTTC
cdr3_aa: CASSLGWTYEQYF

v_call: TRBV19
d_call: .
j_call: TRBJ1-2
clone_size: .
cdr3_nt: TGTGCCAGTAGTCAGGGCCTTGTAGATGGCTACACCTTC
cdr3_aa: CASSQGLVDGYTF

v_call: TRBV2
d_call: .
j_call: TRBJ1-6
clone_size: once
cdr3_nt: TGTGCCAGCAGTGGAGCGCTTGACGTTGAGGATTCACCCCTCCACTTT
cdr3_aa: CASSGALDVEDSPLHF

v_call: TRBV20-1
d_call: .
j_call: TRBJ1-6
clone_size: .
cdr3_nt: TGCAGTGCTCCGGACAGAGAGTCCTATAATTCACCCCTCCACTTT
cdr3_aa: CSAPDRESYNSPLHF

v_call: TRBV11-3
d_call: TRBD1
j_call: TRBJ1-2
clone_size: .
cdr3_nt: TGTGCCAGCAGCCGCAAACAGGGGTCCTATGGCTACACCTTC
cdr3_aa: CASSRKQGSYGYTF

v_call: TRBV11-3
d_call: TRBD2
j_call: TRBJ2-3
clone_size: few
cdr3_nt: TGTGCCAGCAGCTTAGATGGCGGGGGACGCACAGATACGCAGTATTTT
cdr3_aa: CASSLDGGGRTDTQYF

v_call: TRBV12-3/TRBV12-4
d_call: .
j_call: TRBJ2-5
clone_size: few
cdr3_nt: TGTGCCAGCAGTTTTGATAGGGGTAGGAGAGAGACCCAGTACTTC
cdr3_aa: CASSFDRGRRETQYF

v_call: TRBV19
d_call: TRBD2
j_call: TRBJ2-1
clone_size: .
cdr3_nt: TGTGCCAGTAGTACCGGTGGGACTAGCGGGGGTTTCGTTGATGAGCAGTTCTTC
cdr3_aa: CASSTGGTSGGFVDEQFF

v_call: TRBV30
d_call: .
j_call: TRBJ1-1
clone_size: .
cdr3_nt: TGTGCCTGGGGACCCGGGCAGCTGAACACTGAAGCTTTCTTT
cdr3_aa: CAWGPGQLNTEAFF

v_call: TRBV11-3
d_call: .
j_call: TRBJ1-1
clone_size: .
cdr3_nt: TGTGCCAGCAGCTTAGATGGCGCGGGGTTTGGGACTGAAGCTTTCTTT
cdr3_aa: CASSLDGAGFGTEAFF

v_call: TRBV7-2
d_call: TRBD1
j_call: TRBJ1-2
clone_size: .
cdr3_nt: TGTGCCAGCAGGGACAGGAAGAACTATGGCTACACCTTC
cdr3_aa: CASRDRKNYGYTF

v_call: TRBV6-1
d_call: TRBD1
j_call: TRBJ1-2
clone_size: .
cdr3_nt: TGTGTCAGCAGCCGACAGGGGAAGAGTGGCTATGGCTACACCTTC
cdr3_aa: CVSSRQGKSGYGYTF

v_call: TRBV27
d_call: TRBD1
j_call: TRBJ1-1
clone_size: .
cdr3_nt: TGTGCCAGCAGGGATACAGGGGGCACTGAAGCTTTCTTT
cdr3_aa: CASRDTGGTEAFF

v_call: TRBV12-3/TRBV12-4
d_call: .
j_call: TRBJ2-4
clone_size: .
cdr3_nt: TGTGCCAGCAGTTTAAAAGGGGGTAGTTACATTCAGTACTTC
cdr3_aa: CASSLKGGSYIQYF

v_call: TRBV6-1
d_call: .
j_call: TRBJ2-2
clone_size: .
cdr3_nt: TGTGCCAGCCAAAAGAGCACCGGGGAGCTGTTTTTT
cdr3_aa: CASQKSTGELFF

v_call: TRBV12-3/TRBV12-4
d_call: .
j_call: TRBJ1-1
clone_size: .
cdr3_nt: TGTGCCAGCAGTCTGGGCACTGAAGCTTTCTTT
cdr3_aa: CASSLGTEAFF

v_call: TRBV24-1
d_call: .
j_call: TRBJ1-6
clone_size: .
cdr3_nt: TGTGCCACCTGGCTCCGCTCCTATAATTCACCCCTCCACTTT
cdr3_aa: CATWLRSYNSPLHF

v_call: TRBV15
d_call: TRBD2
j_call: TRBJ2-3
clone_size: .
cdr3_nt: TGTGCCACCAGCAGAGATGGTATTAGCGGGGATACGCAGTATTTT
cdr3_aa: CATSRDGISGDTQYF

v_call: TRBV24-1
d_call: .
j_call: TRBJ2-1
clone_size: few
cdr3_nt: TGTGCCACCAGTGGCCCCGCCTACAATGAGCAGTTCTTC
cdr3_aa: CATSGPAYNEQFF

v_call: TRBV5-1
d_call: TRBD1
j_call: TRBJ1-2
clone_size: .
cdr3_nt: TGCGCCAGCAGCTTATTCTCCGGGACAGTGGACTATGGCTACACCTTC
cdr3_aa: CASSLFSGTVDYGYTF

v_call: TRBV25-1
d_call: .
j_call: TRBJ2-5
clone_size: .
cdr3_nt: TGTGCCACTACCAGGGGGGCCCAAGAGACCCAGTACTTC
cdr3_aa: CATTRGAQETQYF

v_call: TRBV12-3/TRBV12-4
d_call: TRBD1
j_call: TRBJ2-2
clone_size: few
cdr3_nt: TGTGCCAGCAGTACCCATGGGACAGCGAACACCGGGGAGCTGTTTTTT
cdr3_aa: CASSTHGTANTGELFF

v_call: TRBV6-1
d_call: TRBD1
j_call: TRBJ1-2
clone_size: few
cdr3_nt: TGTGCCAGCAGACTGGGACAGGGCCACGGTGGCTACACCTTC
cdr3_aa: CASRLGQGHGGYTF

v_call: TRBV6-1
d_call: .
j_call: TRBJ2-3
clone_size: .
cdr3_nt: TGTGCCAGCAGTGAAGTGCGGACATTCGGGCCCACAGATACGCAGTATTTT
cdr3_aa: CASSEVRTFGPTDTQYF

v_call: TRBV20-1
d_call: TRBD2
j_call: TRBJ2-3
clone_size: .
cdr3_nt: TGCAGTGCTAGAGATCCCAGCGGGACCACAGATACGCAGTATTTT
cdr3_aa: CSARDPSGTTDTQYF

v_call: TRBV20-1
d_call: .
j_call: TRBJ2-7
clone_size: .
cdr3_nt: TGCAGTGCTAGAGACCAGGAAACAGGGGAGCAGTACTTC
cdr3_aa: CSARDQETGEQYF

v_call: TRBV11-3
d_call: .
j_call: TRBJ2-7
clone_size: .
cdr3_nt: TGTGCCAGCAGCAGGGACGGCGTTTTTGTCTACGAGCAGTACTTC
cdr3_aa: CASSRDGVFVYEQYF

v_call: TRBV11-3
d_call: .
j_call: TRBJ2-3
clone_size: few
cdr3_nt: TGTGCCAGCAGCTTAGATCGAGGCGGAACTAGCACAGATACGCAGTATTTT
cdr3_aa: CASSLDRGGTSTDTQYF

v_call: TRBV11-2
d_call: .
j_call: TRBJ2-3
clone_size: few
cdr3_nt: TGTGCCAGCAGCGACACAGATACGCAGTATTTT
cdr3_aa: CASSDTDTQYF

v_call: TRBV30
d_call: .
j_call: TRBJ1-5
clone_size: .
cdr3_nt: TGTGCCTGGAGCGGGGGGGTCAGTCAGCCCCAGCATTTT
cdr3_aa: CAWSGGVSQPQHF

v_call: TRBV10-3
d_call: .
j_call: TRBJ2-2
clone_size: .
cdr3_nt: TGTGCCATCAGTGAGTCGGTAGTTTCGAACACCGGGGAGCTGTTTTTT
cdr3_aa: CAISESVVSNTGELFF

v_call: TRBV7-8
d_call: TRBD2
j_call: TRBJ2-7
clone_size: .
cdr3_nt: TGTGCCAGCAGCTCCACTAGCGGGGGGGAAACCTACGAGGAGTACTTC
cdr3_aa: CASSSTSGGETYEEYF

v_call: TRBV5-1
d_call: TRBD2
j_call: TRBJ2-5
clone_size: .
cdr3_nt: TGCGCCAGCAGCCCCCAGACTAGCGGCCACCAAGAGACCCAGTACTTC
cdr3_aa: CASSPQTSGHQETQYF

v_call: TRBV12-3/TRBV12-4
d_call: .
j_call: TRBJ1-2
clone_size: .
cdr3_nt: TGTGCCAGCAGTTTATTTGGGGTCGATGGCTACACCTTC
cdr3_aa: CASSLFGVDGYTF